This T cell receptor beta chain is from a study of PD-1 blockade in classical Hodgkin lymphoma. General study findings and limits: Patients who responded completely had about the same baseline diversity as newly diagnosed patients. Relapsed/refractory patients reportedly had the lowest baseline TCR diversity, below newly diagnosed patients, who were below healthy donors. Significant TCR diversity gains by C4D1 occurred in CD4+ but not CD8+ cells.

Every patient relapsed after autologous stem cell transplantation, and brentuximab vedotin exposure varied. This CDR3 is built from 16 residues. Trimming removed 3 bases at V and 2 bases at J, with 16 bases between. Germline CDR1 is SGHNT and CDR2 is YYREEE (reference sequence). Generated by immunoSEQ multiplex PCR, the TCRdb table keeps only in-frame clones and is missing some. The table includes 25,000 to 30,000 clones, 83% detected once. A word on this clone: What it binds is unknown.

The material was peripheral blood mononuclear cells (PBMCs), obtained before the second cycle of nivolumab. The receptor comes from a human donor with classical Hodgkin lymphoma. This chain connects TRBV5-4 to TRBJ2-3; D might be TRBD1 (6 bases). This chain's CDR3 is CASSSPTGPSTDTQYF. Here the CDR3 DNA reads TGTGCCAGCAGCTCCCCGACAGGCCCTTCCACAGATACGCAGTATTTT.